Below, one TCR beta chain is given with its context. This record belongs to a study of T cells after yellow fever vaccination. TCRdb independently ran MiXCR on the 5' RACE reads; one entry per CDR3 protein. The sample yields roughly 74,000 distinct CDR3 sequences, approximately 6.5% seen once. The trim removed 7 bases at V and 2 bases at J, leaving 7 bases unmatched. The CDR3 runs to 14 residues. Germline V gene sequence: CDR1 LNHDA, CDR2 SQIVND (reference sequence). Sample: CD8+ T cells sorted from PBMCs, taken less than 6 days after the first yellow fever vaccination. The sequence was collected from a young man who received the YFV17D yellow fever vaccine. This chain connects TRBV19 to TRBJ2-5; TRBD2 matches at 7 bases. The CDR3 here is CASNIAGGQETQYF. The CDR3 coding sequence is TGTGCCAGTAACATAGCGGGCGGGCAAGAGACCCAGTACTTC.